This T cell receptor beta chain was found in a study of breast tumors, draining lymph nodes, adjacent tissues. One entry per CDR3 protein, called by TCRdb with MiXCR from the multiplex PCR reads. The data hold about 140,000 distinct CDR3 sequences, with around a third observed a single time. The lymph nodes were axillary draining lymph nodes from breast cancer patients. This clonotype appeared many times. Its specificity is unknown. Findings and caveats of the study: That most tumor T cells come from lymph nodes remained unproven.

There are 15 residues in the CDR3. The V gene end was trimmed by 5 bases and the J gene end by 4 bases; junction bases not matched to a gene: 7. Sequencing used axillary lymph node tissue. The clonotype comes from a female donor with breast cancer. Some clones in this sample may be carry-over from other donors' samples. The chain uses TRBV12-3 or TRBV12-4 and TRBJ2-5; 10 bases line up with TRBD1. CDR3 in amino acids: CASSQGQGGAETQYF. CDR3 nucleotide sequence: TGTGCCAGCAGTCAAGGACAGGGGGGCGCAGAGACCCAGTACTTC.